The present T cell receptor (beta chain) was sequenced within a study of blood T cells in healthy people across ages. Study-wide points: Naive T cell percentage by flow cytometry tracked strongly with beta diversity.

Together with a sample-barcoded 5' primer, a J-beta primer mix was included in a second PCR lasting about 7 to 11 cycles. TCRdb recomputed calls from the 5' RACE reads with MiXCR, one row per CDR3 protein. The sample carries about 2 million distinct CDR3 sequences, around half recorded once. Germline V gene data show CDR1 as LNHNV and CDR2 as YYDKDF (reference sequence). V lost 0 bases and J lost 0, with 30 bases in between. This CDR3 spans 23 amino acids. Remarks on this clonotype: What it recognizes is unknown.

Extraction yielded at least 6 micrograms of total RNA per sample. This sequence originates from a woman aged 40 to 50 in good health. Source material: blood. J is TRBJ2-1 and V is TRBV15, with D possibly TRBD1 on 5 matching bases. Here the CDR3 reads CATSRDRLRSGRIYSASYNEQFF. The CDR3 DNA follows: TGTGCCACCAGCAGAGATCGGCTTCGATCAGGGCGGATTTACAGTGCCTCCTACAATGAGCAGTTCTTC.